This T cell receptor (beta chain) was sequenced during a study of cytomegalovirus exposure and HLA in healthy donors. This CDR3 spans 16 amino acids. With 60 Vbeta and 13 Jbeta primers, the PCR was carried out. This table comes from immunoSEQ multiplex PCR, and its TCRdb copy is limited to in-frame clones, with some not included. The sample consists of about 120,000 clones, roughly 80% of them appearing once. The TCR comes from a woman aged 18-29 years in good health and CMV-seronegative. This sequence joins TRBV21-1 and TRBJ1-3; the table's D call of TRBD1 was not tested on the DNA. TRBV21-1 is annotated as a pseudogene. Sequenced material: PBMCs. The CDR3 protein is CASSKAGQGSGNTIYF. The CDR3 DNA reads TGTGCCAGCAGCAAAGCCGGACAGGGGTCTGGAAACACCATATATTTT.